One sample yielded the 14 T cell receptor beta chains listed below, sequenced in a study of blood T cell repertoires in COVID-19. Assay: immunoSEQ multiplex PCR; the TCRdb copy retains only in-frame clones and omits some. The repertoire consists of roughly 150,000 clones, with 80% to 90% occurring once and the leading ten covering nearly 8%. Sequenced sample: PBMCs or T cells enriched from blood (not recorded which). The receptors stem from a woman aged 50 to 60 who had recovered from COVID-19.

The chain couples TRBV7-2 to TRBJ2-1; D remains ambiguous. Per germline, CDR1 SGHTA and CDR2 FQGNSA. V dropped 1 base and J dropped 9 bases, with 16 bases sitting between them. The CDR3 consists of 15 residues. The CDR3: CASSLGSPRSSEQFF. The CDR3 DNA reads TGTGCCAGCAGCTTAGGGTCGCCCCGATCCAGTGAGCAGTTCTTC. The entire variable domain, with the rest obtained from reference TRBV7-2 and TRBJ2-1, is as follows: GAGVSQSPSNKVTEKGKDVELRCDPISGHTALYWYRQSLGQGLEFLIYFQGNSAPDKSGLPSDRFSAERTGGSVSTLTIQRTQQEDSAVYLCASSLGSPRSSEQFFGPGTRLTVL.

Only a few counts were recorded for this clone. Other DNA sequences in the sample encode the same CDR3. The chain has TRBV7-9 and TRBJ2-5, with D uncertain. V was clipped by 3 bases and J by 4 bases, with 3 bases between them. The V gene's germline CDR1 is SEHNR and CDR2 FQNEAQ (reference sequence). The CDR3 sequence is 11 residues long. For the CDR3, the DNA is TGTGCCAGCAGCTTCTTAGAGACCCAGTACTTC. Amino acids: CASSFLETQYF.

This chain connects TRBV6-5 to TRBJ1-1, with 8 bases aligning to TRBD1. V was pared by 2 bases and J by 5 bases, with 10 bases of the junction left unmatched. CDR3 length: 16 residues. Germline values: CDR1 MNHEY, CDR2 SVGAGI. The CDR3 loop reads CASSYRRGTGGTEAFF. The CDR3 DNA is TGTGCCAGCAGTTACCGAAGGGGGACAGGAGGGACTGAAGCTTTCTTT.

The gene calls are TRBV5-1 and TRBJ1-4; unclear D gene. Germline values: CDR1 SGHRS, CDR2 YFSETQ. The V and J ends lost 4 bases and 3 bases respectively, with 13 bases between them. CDR3 size: 15 residues. The CDR3 region is CASSLVGSPNEKLFF. The CDR3 DNA reads as TGCGCCAGCAGCCTGGTTGGGAGTCCTAATGAAAAACTGTTTTTT.

The V and J genes are TRBV6-5 and TRBJ1-1; D remains unclear. Germline assignment: CDR1 MNHEY and CDR2 SVGAGI. The CDR3 has 13 amino acids. Between the trimmed V and J ends, which lost 7 bases and 0 bases, there was a span of 9 bases. The CDR3 here is CASTTSMNTEAFF. The CDR3 DNA reads TGTGCCAGCACGACAAGCATGAACACTGAAGCTTTCTTT.

Here the CDR3 DNA reads TGTGCCAGCAGCGGCCTGGTTTTGAGTGGCTCTGGAAACACCATATATTTT. This encodes CASSGLVLSGSGNTIYF. The chain employs TRBV9 and TRBJ1-3; D is ambiguous. The germline gives CDR1 SGDLS, CDR2 YYNGEE. The CDR3 covers 17 residues. V was cut by 3 bases and J by 0 bases, with 16 bases left in between.

This chain connects TRBV6-2 or TRBV6-3 to TRBJ1-1; D is possibly TRBD1 (5 bases). The germline V gene has CDR1 MNHEY and CDR2 SVGEGT. Trimming removed 6 bases at V and 4 bases at J, with 12 bases between. This CDR3 spans 13 amino acids. The DNA of the CDR3 is TGTGCCAGCAGCAGGTGGAGGGGCACTGAAGCTTTCTTT. Protein product: CASSRWRGTEAFF.

As DNA, the CDR3 is TGTGCCAGTAGTATAATGCAGGCGGGGGGGAACATTCAGTACTTC. It codes for CASSIMQAGGNIQYF. The gene calls are TRBV19 and TRBJ2-4, with 9 bases lining up with TRBD2. Trimming took 2 bases from V and 7 from J; bases not matched to a gene: 6. The CDR3 consists of 15 residues. CDR1 and CDR2 from the germline V gene are LNHDA and SQIVND (reference sequence). Full variable domain (remainder filled in from reference TRBV19 and TRBJ2-4): DGGITQSPKYLFRKEGQNVTLSCEQNLNHDAMYWYRQDPGQGLRLIYYSQIVNDFQKGDIAEGYSVSREKKESFPLTVTSAQKNPTAFYLCASSIMQAGGNIQYFGAGTRLSVL.

CDR3 in amino acids: CASSEVGGVGTEAFF. The CDR3, as DNA: TGTGCCAGCAGTGAGGTTGGGGGGGTGGGCACTGAAGCTTTCTTT. This sequence joins TRBV25-1 and TRBJ1-1, with a tentative D call TRBD1 (5 bases). Per the germline V gene, CDR1 is MGHDK and CDR2 is SYGVNS. The length of the CDR3 is 15 residues. Trimming left V 3 bases short and J 4 bases short, with 15 bases between.

The gene calls are TRBV3-1 (or the pseudogene TRBV3-2) and TRBJ2-5; a weak D match, TRBD1 (6 bases). Trimming stripped 1 base from V and 2 bases from J, with 8 bases between. The germline gives CDR1 LGHDT, CDR2 YNNKEL (reference sequence). The CDR3 has 14 amino acids. DNA for the CDR3: TGTGCCAGCAGCCAAGTAGGACAGCAAGAGACCCAGTACTTC. The encoded protein is CASSQVGQQETQYF.

The chain employs TRBV6-6 and TRBJ1-2; weak D call: TRBD1 (5 bases). This CDR3 region has 12 residues. V lost 8 bases to trimming and J lost 8 bases, with 15 bases between them. Germline-derived CDR1 and CDR2 are MNHNY and SVGAGI (reference sequence). CDR3 nucleotides: TGTGCCAGCGTCCCGGGCAGGGTCGGCTACACCTTC. Translation gives CASVPGRVGYTF.

This clone has only one observation. The chain uses TRBV19 and TRBJ2-6, with D hard to call. The CDR3 has 15 amino acids. Trimming removed 7 bases from V and 0 bases from J, with 10 bases in between. CDR1 is LNHDA and CDR2 is SQIVND in the germline V gene (reference sequence). The CDR3 DNA reads TGTGCCAGTACCAAGATTAGCTCTGGGGCCAACGTCCTGACTTTC. Its protein is CASTKISSGANVLTF.

The chain has TRBV7-2 and TRBJ2-3, with 11 positions matching TRBD2. The V segment lost 6 bases and the J segment 4 bases; nucleotides outside the gene matches: 9. Germline V gene sequence: CDR1 SGHTA, CDR2 FQGNSA. The CDR3 totals 16 residues. The CDR3, as DNA: TGTGCCAGCAGTTCACTTAGCGGGGGGGCCCCAGATACGCAGTATTTT. Translating it yields CASSSLSGGAPDTQYF.

J is TRBJ2-4 and V is TRBV3-1 (or the pseudogene TRBV3-2); tentatively, D is TRBD1 (6 bases). V was pared by 3 bases and J by 7 bases, with 10 bases between. The CDR3 loop spans 13 amino acids. Per the germline V gene, CDR1 is LGHDT and CDR2 is YNNKEL (reference sequence). The CDR3 here is CASSQNRANIQYF. In DNA, the CDR3 is TGTGCCAGCAGCCAGAACAGGGCTAACATTCAGTACTTC.